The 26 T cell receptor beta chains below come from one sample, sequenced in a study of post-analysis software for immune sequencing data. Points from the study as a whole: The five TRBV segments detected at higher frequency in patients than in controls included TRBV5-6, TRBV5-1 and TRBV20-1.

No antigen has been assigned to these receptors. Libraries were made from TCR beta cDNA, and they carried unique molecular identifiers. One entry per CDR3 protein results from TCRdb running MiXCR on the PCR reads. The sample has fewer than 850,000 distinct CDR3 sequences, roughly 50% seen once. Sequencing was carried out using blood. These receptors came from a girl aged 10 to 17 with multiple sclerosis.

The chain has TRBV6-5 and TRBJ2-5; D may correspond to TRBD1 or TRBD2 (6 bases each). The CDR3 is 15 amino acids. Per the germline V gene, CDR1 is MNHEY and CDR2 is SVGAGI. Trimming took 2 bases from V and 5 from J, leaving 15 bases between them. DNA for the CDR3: TGTGCCAGCAGTTACAGTACGGGGGCTGAGGAGACCCAGTACTTC. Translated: CASSYSTGAEETQYF.

CDR3 protein: CASRRAGPGASYEQYF. The CDR3 bases are TGTGCCAGCCGACGAGCAGGCCCGGGGGCTTCCTACGAGCAGTACTTC. The J gene is TRBJ2-7, the V gene TRBV27, with D possibly called TRBD1 or TRBD2 (6 bases each). Trimming took off 8 bases at V and 1 base at J, with 21 bases between the two ends. Germline V lookup: CDR1 MNHEY, CDR2 SMNVEV (reference sequence). This CDR3 is 16 amino acids long.

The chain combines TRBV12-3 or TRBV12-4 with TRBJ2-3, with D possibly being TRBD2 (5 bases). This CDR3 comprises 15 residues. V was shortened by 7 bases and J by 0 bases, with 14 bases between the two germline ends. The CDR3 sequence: CASTPFGDSTDTQYF. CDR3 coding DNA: TGTGCCAGCACCCCATTCGGGGATAGCACAGATACGCAGTATTTT.

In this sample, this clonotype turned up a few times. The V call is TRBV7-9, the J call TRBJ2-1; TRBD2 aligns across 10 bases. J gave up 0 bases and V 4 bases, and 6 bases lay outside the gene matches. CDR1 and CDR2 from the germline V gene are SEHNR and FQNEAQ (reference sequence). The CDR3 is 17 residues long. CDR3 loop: CASSSGLAGVSYNEQFF. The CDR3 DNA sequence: TGTGCCAGCAGCTCCGGCCTAGCGGGAGTCTCCTACAATGAGCAGTTCTTC.

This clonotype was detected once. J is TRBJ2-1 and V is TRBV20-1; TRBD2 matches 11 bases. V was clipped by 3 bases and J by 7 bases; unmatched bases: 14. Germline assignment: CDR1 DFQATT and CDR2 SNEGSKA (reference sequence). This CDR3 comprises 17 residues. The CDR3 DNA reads TGCAGTGCTAGGGGCGGAATTAGCGGGAGGGCCAGGAATGAGCAGTTCTTC. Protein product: CSARGGISGRARNEQFF.

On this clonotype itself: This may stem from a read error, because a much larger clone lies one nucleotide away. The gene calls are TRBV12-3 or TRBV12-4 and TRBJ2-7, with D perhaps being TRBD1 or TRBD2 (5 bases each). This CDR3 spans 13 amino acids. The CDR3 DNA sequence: TGTGCCAGCAGTCTCCTCGGGGCCTACGAGCAGTGCTTC. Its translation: CASSLLGAYEQCF.

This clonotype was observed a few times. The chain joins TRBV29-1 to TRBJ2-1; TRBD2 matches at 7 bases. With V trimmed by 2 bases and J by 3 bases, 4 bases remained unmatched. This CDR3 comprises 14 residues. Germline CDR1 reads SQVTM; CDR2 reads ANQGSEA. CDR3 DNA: TGCAGCGTTGAACTAGCGGAGTACTACAATGAGCAGTTCTTC. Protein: CSVELAEYYNEQFF.

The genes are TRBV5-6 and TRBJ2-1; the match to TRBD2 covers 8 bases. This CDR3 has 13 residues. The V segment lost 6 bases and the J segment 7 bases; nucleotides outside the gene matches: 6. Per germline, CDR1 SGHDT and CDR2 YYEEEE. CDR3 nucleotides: TGTGCCAGCATCAGAGCGGGAGTTAATGAGCAGTTCTTC. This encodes CASIRAGVNEQFF.

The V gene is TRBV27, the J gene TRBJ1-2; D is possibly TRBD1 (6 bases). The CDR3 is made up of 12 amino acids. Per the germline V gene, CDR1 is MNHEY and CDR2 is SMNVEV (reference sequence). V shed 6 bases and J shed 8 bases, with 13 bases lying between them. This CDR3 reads CASREGGEGYTF. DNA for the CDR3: TGTGCCAGCAGGGAGGGGGGTGAAGGCTACACCTTC.

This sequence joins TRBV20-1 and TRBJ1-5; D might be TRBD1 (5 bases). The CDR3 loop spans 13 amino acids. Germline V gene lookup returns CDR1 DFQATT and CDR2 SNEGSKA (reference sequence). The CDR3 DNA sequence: TGCAGCGCTGAACAGGAGAGCAATCAGCCCCAGCATTTT. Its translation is CSAEQESNQPQHF.

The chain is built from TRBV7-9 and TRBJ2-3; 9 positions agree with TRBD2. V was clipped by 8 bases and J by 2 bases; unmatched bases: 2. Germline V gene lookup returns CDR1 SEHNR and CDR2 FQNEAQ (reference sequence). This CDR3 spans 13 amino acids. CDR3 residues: CASLAGNTDTQYF. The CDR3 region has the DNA TGTGCCAGCCTAGCGGGGAACACAGATACGCAGTATTTT. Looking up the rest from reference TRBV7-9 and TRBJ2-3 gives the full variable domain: DTGVSQNPRHKITKRGQNVTFRCDPISEHNRLYWYRQTLGQGPEFLTYFQNEAQLEKSRLLSDRFSAERPKGSFSTLEIQRTEQGDSAMYLCASLAGNTDTQYFGPGTRLTVL.

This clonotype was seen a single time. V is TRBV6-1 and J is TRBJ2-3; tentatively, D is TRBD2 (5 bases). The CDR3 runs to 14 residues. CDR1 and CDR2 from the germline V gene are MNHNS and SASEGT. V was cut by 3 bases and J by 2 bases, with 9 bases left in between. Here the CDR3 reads CASSDSSDTDTQYF. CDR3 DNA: TGTGCCAGCAGTGATAGTAGCGACACAGATACGCAGTATTTT.

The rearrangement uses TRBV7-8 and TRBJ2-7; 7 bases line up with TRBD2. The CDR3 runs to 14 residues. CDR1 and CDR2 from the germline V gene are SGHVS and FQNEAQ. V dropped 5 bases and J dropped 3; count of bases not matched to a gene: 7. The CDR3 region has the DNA TGTGCCAGCAGCCAAGGACTAGTAATCTACGAGCAGTACTTC. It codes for CASSQGLVIYEQYF. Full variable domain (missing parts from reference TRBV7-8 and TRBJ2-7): GAGVSQSPRYKVAKRGQDVALRCDPISGHVSLFWYQQALGQGPEFLTYFQNEAQLDKSGLPSDRFFAERPEGSVSTLKIQRTQQEDSAVYLCASSQGLVIYEQYFGPGTRLTVT.

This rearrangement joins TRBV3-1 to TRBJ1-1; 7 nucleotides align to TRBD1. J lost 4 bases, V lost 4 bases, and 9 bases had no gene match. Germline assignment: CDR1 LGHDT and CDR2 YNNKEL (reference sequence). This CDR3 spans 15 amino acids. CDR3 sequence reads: CASSPVRQGITEAFF. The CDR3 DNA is TGTGCCAGCAGCCCGGTTAGACAGGGAATCACTGAAGCTTTCTTT.

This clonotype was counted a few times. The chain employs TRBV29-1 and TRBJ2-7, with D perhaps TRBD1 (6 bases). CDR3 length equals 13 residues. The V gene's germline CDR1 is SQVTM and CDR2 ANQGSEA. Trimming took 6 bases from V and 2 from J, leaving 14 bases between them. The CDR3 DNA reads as TGCAGCGTCCGGACAGCGGCGGCCTACGAGCAGTACTTC. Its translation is CSVRTAAAYEQYF.

CDR3 nucleotides: TGTGCCAGCAGTTTATCACAGGGGCCGAAATGGGGGGAGCAGTTCTTC. This gives the protein CASSLSQGPKWGEQFF. The chain joins TRBV27 to TRBJ2-1; 7 bases align to TRBD1. With V trimmed by 0 bases and J by 10 bases, 12 bases remained unmatched. This CDR3 region has 16 residues. Germline CDR1 and CDR2: MNHEY and SMNVEV (reference sequence).

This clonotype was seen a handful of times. CDR3 sequence (DNA): TGTGCCAGCATCACCTCCTACGAGCAGTACTTC. Its protein is CASITSYEQYF. The V call is TRBV6-1, the J call TRBJ2-7; D remains ambiguous. The CDR3 is made up of 11 amino acids. V lost 7 bases to trimming and J lost 0 bases, with 4 bases between them. Germline CDR1 MNHNS, CDR2 SASEGT.

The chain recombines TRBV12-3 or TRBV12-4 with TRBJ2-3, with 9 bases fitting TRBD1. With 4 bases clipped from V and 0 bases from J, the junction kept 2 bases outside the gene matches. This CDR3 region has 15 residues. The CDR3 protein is CASSSGTGSTDTQYF. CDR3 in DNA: TGTGCCAGCAGTTCGGGGACAGGGAGCACAGATACGCAGTATTTT.

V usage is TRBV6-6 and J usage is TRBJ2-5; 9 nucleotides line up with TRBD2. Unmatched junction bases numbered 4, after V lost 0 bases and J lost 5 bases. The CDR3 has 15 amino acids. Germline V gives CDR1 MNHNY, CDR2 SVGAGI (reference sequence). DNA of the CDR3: TGTGCCAGCAGTTACTCACTAGCGGGTGGTGAGACCCAGTACTTC. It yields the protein CASSYSLAGGETQYF.

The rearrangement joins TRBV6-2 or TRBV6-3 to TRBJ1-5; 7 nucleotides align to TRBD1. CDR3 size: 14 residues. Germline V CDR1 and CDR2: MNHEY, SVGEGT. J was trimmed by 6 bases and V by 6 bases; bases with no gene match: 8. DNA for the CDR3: TGTGCCAGCAGGCAGAACAGGGGAATTCAGCCCCAGCATTTT. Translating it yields CASRQNRGIQPQHF.

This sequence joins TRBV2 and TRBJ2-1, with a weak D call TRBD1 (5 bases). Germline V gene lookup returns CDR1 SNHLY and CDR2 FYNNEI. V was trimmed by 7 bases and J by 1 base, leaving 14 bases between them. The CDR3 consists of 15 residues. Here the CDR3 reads CASTEQAISYNEQFF. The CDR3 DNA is TGTGCCAGCACAGAACAGGCGATTTCCTACAATGAGCAGTTCTTC.

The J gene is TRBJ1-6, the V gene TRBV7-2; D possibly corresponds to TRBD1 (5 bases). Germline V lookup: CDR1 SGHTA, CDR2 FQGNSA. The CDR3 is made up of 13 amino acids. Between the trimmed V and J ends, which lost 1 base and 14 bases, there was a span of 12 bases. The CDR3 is CASSLVRDQALHF. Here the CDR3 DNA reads TGTGCCAGCAGCTTAGTTAGGGACCAGGCCCTCCACTTT.

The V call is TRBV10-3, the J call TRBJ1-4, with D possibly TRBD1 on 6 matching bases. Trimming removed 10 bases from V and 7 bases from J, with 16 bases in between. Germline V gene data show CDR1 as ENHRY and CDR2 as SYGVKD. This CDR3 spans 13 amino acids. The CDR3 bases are TGTGCCACCGGCCTCGGGACAAGTGAAAAACTGTTTTTT. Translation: CATGLGTSEKLFF.

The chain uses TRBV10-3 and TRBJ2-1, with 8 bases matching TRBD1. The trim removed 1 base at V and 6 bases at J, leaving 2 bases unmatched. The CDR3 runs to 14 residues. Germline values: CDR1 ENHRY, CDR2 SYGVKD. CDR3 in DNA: TGTGCCATCAGTGAGTTAACAGGGGGCAATGAGCAGTTCTTC. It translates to CAISELTGGNEQFF.

The DNA of the CDR3 is TGTGCCAGCAGTTTTGGCGGGAGCACCGAGCAGTACTTC. This codes for CASSFGGSTEQYF. V is TRBV27 and J is TRBJ2-5; 7 bases are a match to TRBD2. Near its end, the DNA agrees better with TRBJ2-7, so the J call may be wrong. CDR1 and CDR2 (germline): MNHEY, SMNVEV (reference sequence). The CDR3 is 13 residues long.

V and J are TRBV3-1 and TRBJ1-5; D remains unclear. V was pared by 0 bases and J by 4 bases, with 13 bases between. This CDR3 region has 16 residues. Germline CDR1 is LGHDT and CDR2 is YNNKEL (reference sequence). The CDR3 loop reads CASSQEGHSGNQPQHF. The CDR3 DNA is TGTGCCAGCAGCCAAGAAGGTCACAGTGGGAATCAGCCCCAGCATTTT.